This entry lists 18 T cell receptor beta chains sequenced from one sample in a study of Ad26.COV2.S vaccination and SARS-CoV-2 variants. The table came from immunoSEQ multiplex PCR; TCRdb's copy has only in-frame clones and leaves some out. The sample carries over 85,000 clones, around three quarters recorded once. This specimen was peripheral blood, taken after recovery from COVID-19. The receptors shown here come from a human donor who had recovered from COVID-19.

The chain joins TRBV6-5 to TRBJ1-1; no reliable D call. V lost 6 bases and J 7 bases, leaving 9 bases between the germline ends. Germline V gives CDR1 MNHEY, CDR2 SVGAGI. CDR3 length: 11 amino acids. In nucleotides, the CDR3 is TGTGCCAGCAGGGAGGGAAGTGAAGCTTTCTTT. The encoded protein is CASREGSEAFF.

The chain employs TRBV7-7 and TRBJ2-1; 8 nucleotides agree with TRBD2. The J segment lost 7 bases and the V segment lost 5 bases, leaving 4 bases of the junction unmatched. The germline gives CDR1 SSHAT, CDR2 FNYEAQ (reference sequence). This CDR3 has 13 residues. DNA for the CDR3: TGTGCCAGCAGCCCCGGGACTAGGAATGAGCAGTTCTTC. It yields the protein CASSPGTRNEQFF.

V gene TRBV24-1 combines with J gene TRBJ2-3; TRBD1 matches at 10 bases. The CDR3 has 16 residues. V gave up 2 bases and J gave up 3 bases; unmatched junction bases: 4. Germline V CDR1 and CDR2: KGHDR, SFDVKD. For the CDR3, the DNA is TGTGCCACCAGTGATTCCCCGGGACAGGGGACAGATACGCAGTATTTT. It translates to CATSDSPGQGTDTQYF.

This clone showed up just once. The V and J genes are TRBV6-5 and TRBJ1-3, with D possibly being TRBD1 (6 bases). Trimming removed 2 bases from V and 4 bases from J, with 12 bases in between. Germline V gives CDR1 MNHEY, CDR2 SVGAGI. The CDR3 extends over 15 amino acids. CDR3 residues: CASSYGVGGGNTIYF. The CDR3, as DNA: TGTGCCAGCAGTTACGGGGTAGGGGGAGGAAACACCATATATTTT.

The CDR3 bases are TGTGCCAGCAGCGTTATAGGGGGCCAGGCTTTCTTT. Translated: CASSVIGGQAFF. The chain has TRBV9 and TRBJ1-1, with TRBD1 matching over 7 bases. The CDR3 contains 12 residues. V was pared by 2 bases and J by 11 bases, with 6 bases of the junction left unmatched. The V gene's germline CDR1 is SGDLS and CDR2 YYNGEE.

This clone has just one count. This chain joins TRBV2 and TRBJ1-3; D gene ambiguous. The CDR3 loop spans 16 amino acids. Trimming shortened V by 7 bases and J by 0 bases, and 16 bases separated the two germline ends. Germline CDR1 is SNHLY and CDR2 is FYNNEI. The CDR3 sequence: CASIELRSYSGNTIYF. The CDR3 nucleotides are TGTGCCAGCATTGAGTTGAGGTCCTACTCTGGAAACACCATATATTTT.

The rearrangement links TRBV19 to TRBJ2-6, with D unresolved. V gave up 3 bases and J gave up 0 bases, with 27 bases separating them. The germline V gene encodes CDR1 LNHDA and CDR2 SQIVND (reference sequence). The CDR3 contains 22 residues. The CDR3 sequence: CASSILSPLNSRKFSGANVLTF. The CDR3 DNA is TGTGCCAGTAGTATCCTTTCCCCCTTAAACAGTAGAAAGTTCTCTGGGGCCAACGTCCTGACTTTC.

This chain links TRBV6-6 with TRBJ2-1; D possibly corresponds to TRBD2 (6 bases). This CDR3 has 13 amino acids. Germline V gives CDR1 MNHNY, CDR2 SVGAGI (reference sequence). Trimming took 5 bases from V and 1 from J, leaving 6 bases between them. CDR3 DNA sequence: TGTGCCAGCAGTCGGGGGTCCTACAATGAGCAGTTCTTC. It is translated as CASSRGSYNEQFF.

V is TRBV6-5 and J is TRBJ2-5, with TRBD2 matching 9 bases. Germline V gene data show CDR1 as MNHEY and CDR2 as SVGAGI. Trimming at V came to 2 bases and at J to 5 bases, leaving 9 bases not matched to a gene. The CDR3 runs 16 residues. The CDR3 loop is CASSYGLRGGLETQYF. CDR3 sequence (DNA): TGTGCCAGCAGTTACGGCTTGCGGGGGGGCCTGGAGACCCAGTACTTC.

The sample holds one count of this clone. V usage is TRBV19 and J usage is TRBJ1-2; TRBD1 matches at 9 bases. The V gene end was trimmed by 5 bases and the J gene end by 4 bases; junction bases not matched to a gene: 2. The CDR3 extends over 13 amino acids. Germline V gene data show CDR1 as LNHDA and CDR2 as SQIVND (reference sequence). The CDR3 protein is CASSETGGYGYTF. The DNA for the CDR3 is TGTGCCAGTAGTGAGACAGGGGGCTATGGCTACACCTTC.

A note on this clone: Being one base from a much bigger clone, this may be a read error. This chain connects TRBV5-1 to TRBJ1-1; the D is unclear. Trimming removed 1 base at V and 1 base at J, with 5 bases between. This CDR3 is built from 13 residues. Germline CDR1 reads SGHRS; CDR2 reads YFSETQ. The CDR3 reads CASSLNRNTEAFF. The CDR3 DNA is TGCGCCAGCAGCTTGAACAGGAACACTGAAGCTTTCTTT.

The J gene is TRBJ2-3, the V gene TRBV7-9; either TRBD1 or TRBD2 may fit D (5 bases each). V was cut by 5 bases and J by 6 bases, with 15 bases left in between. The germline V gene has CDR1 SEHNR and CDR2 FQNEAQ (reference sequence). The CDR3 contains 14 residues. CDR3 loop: CASSPGLAGDTQYF. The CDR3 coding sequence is TGTGCCAGCAGCCCGGGGCTAGCCGGGGATACGCAGTATTTT.

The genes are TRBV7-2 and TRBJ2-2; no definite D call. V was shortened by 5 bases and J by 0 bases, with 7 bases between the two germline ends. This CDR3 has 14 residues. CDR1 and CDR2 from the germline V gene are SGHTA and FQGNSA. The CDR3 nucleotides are TGTGCCAGCAGCATCCATTCGAACACCGGGGAGCTGTTTTTT. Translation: CASSIHSNTGELFF. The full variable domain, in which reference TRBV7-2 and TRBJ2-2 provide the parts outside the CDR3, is GAGVSQSPSNKVTEKGKDVELRCDPISGHTALYWYRQSLGQGLEFLIYFQGNSAPDKSGLPSDRFSAERTGGSVSTLTIQRTQQEDSAVYLCASSIHSNTGELFFGEGSRLTVL.

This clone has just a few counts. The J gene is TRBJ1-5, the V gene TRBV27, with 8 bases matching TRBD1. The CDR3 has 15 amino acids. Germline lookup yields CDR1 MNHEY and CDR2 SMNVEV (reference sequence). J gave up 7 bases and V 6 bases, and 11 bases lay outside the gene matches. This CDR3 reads CASSPGRGRWQPQHF. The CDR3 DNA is TGTGCCAGCAGCCCCGGCAGGGGGCGATGGCAGCCCCAGCATTTT.

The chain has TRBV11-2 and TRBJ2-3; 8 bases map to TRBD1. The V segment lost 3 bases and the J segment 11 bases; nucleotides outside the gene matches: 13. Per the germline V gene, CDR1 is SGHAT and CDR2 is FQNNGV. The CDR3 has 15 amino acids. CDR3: CASSFPQGGSGGQYF. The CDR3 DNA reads TGTGCCAGCAGCTTCCCACAGGGGGGCTCCGGTGGGCAGTATTTT.

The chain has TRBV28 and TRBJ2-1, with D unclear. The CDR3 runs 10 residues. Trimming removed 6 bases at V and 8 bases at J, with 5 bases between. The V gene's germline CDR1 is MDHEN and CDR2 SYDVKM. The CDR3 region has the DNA TGTGCCAGCAGCAGATATGAGCAGTTCTTC. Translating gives CASSRYEQFF.

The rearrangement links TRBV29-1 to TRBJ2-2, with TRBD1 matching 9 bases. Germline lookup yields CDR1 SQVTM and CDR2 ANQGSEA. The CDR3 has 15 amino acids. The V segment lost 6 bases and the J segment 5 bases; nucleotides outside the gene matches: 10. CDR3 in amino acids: CSVESPGTGTGELFF. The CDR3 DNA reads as TGCAGCGTCGAGAGTCCCGGGACAGGGACCGGGGAGCTGTTTTTT.

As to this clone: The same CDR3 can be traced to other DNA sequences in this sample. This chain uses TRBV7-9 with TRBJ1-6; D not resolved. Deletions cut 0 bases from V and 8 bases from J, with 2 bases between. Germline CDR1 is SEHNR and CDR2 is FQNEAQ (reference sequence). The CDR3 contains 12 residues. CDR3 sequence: CASSLADSPLHF. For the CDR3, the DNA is TGTGCCAGCAGCTTAGCGGATTCACCCCTCCACTTT. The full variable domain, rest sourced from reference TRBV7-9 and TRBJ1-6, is DTGVSQNPRHKITKRGQNVTFRCDPISEHNRLYWYRQTLGQGPEFLTYFQNEAQLEKSRLLSDRFSAERPKGSFSTLEIQRTEQGDSAMYLCASSLADSPLHFGNGTRLTVT.